These T cell receptor beta chains were read from a single sample in a study of PD-L1 blockade in urothelial cancer. Using immunoSEQ multiplex PCR, the repertoire was profiled, and TCRdb retains in-frame clones only, with some absent. The table records about 100,000 clones, about nine tenths of them present only once. The input for sequencing was PBMCs, taken around atezolizumab (anti-PD-L1) treatment. These receptors originate from an elderly woman with urothelial cancer. The CDR3 runs from the conserved cysteine through the conserved F or W. Each record gives: J gene, D gene, V gene, CDR3 protein. A D gene is named only where the DNA matches it firmly.

J gene: TRBJ2-1; D gene: NA; V gene: TRBV6-6; CDR3 protein: CASSYGAGSSYNEQFF
J gene: TRBJ2-7; D gene: NA; V gene: TRBV5-1; CDR3 protein: CASSSAYEQYF
J gene: TRBJ1-4; D gene: NA; V gene: TRBV28; CDR3 protein: CASSGREKLFF
J gene: TRBJ1-4; D gene: NA; V gene: TRBV27; CDR3 protein: CASSFLGQSEKLFF
J gene: TRBJ2-7; D gene: NA; V gene: TRBV7-7; CDR3 protein: CASSLDRYYEQYF
J gene: TRBJ1-5; D gene: NA; V gene: TRBV7-8; CDR3 protein: CASSSGVNQPQHF
J gene: TRBJ2-5; D gene: TRBD1; V gene: TRBV7-3; CDR3 protein: CASSPLPRTGGSETQYF
J gene: TRBJ1-1; D gene: TRBD1; V gene: TRBV6-1; CDR3 protein: CASSDGDRALRDTEAFF
J gene: TRBJ2-1; D gene: TRBD2; V gene: TRBV7-6; CDR3 protein: CASSLTSGRPFF
J gene: TRBJ1-1; D gene: NA; V gene: TRBV6-1; CDR3 protein: CASSPPREAFF
J gene: TRBJ2-1; D gene: TRBD2; V gene: TRBV11-1; CDR3 protein: CASSTGLAGHDEQFF
J gene: TRBJ1-1; D gene: NA; V gene: TRBV25-1; CDR3 protein: CASSSGWGHAFF
J gene: TRBJ2-5; D gene: TRBD2; V gene: TRBV7-7; CDR3 protein: CASCRSGSETQYF
J gene: TRBJ2-7; D gene: NA; V gene: TRBV7-3; CDR3 protein: CASSLTDFPGVEQYF
J gene: TRBJ1-1; D gene: NA; V gene: TRBV5-8; CDR3 protein: CASSPGILNTEAFF
J gene: TRBJ1-1; D gene: TRBD1; V gene: TRBV30; CDR3 protein: CAAPLGQGATEAFF
J gene: TRBJ1-5; D gene: NA; V gene: TRBV28; CDR3 protein: CASSSPGEGMNQPQHF
J gene: TRBJ1-1; D gene: NA; V gene: TRBV19; CDR3 protein: CASSIVGSGTEAFF
J gene: TRBJ1-5; D gene: TRBD1; V gene: TRBV28; CDR3 protein: CASSFNRGRGNQPQHF
J gene: TRBJ2-1; D gene: TRBD2; V gene: TRBV7-9; CDR3 protein: CASSPSGLAGVNEQFF
J gene: TRBJ1-2; D gene: NA; V gene: TRBV2; CDR3 protein: CASSLDKYGYTF
J gene: TRBJ1-2; D gene: NA; V gene: TRBV27; CDR3 protein: CASSLGGNYGYTF
J gene: TRBJ1-1; D gene: NA; V gene: TRBV5-5; CDR3 protein: CASSLIGSPEAFF
J gene: TRBJ1-4; D gene: NA; V gene: TRBV27; CDR3 protein: CASSLGYAGQRKLFF
J gene: TRBJ1-5; D gene: TRBD1; V gene: TRBV28; CDR3 protein: CASSLRGQGVLGNQPQHF
J gene: TRBJ2-1; D gene: TRBD1; V gene: TRBV28; CDR3 protein: CASSFPGTGKTMTQFF
J gene: TRBJ2-3; D gene: TRBD2; V gene: TRBV10-3; CDR3 protein: CAIRTSGLSTDTQYF
J gene: TRBJ2-3; D gene: TRBD1; V gene: TRBV6-4; CDR3 protein: CASSLGQGSTDTQYF
J gene: TRBJ1-5; D gene: NA; V gene: TRBV10-3; CDR3 protein: CAISGTGGSNQPQHF
J gene: TRBJ2-7; D gene: TRBD2; V gene: TRBV6-1; CDR3 protein: CASSDGISGSSYEQYF
J gene: TRBJ2-7; D gene: NA; V gene: TRBV6-1; CDR3 protein: CASSDLGYSYEQYF
J gene: TRBJ2-1; D gene: TRBD2; V gene: TRBV5-1; CDR3 protein: CASSIVSGSAYNEQFF
J gene: TRBJ1-2; D gene: NA; V gene: TRBV6-1; CDR3 protein: CASSESGWGGAGGYTF
J gene: TRBJ2-1; D gene: NA; V gene: TRBV4-2; CDR3 protein: CASSPFGGAGRYNEQFF
J gene: TRBJ2-7; D gene: TRBD2; V gene: TRBV7-9; CDR3 protein: CASSLGTSSAEQYF
J gene: TRBJ1-1; D gene: NA; V gene: TRBV19; CDR3 protein: CASSILRGTAFF
J gene: TRBJ2-2; D gene: TRBD2; V gene: TRBV7-6; CDR3 protein: CASSLGRHSGRAFTGELFF
J gene: TRBJ1-1; D gene: NA; V gene: TRBV10-1; CDR3 protein: CASSESMRTEAFF
J gene: TRBJ1-1; D gene: NA; V gene: TRBV10-1; CDR3 protein: CASSQELNTEAFF
J gene: TRBJ2-7; D gene: NA; V gene: TRBV5-1; CDR3 protein: CASSLAQSLPEQYF
J gene: TRBJ2-7; D gene: NA; V gene: TRBV5-4; CDR3 protein: CASRPGQRSSYEQYF
J gene: TRBJ2-1; D gene: TRBD2; V gene: TRBV14; CDR3 protein: CASSQESWTSGRLHEQFF
J gene: TRBJ1-2; D gene: TRBD1; V gene: TRBV7-9; CDR3 protein: CASSFAPRQGDGYTF
J gene: TRBJ2-5; D gene: TRBD2; V gene: TRBV29-1; CDR3 protein: CSVAAGAGQETQYF
J gene: TRBJ2-1; D gene: NA; V gene: TRBV5-1; CDR3 protein: CASSLLAGSYNEQFF
J gene: TRBJ1-1; D gene: NA; V gene: TRBV29-1; CDR3 protein: CSGVQVNTEAFF
J gene: TRBJ2-2; D gene: NA; V gene: TRBV28; CDR3 protein: CASSFFTRVSGELFF
J gene: TRBJ1-4; D gene: NA; V gene: TRBV7-3; CDR3 protein: CASSLDRKEKLFF